These T cell receptor beta chains were read from a single sample in a study of blood T cell repertoires in COVID-19. TCRdb keeps only in-frame clones here, not all; method: immunoSEQ multiplex PCR. The sample carries 60,000 to 85,000 clones, around three quarters recorded once. The sample taken for sequencing was peripheral blood. Every receptor here comes from a human donor in a cohort sampled during active COVID-19. CDR3s leave out the opening cysteine and the closing phenylalanine or tryptophan. The order of the fields is J gene, V gene, CDR3 protein.

TRBJ1-3 TRBV19 ASSIQVSGNTIY
TRBJ1-1 TRBV30 AWSVRDRGPGTEAF
TRBJ2-5 TRBV6-4 ASSDLAGIQETQY
TRBJ2-3 TRBV5-1 ASRRGTDTQY
TRBJ2-3 TRBV24-1 ATNWPTDTQY
TRBJ1-2 TRBV10-3 ASTGTGGGGYT
TRBJ2-7 TRBV3-1/TRBV3-2 ASSPSAAGGGSYEQY
TRBJ2-1 TRBV10-1 ASSGGLETYNEQF
TRBJ1-2 TRBV27 ASSLSGGQGGAYGYT
TRBJ2-2 TRBV9 ASSVMGQANTGELF
TRBJ1-2 TRBV30 AWTQGYAVT
TRBJ2-5 TRBV28 ASSPGQGAGQETQY
TRBJ1-1 TRBV28 ASSAGFWAEAF
TRBJ2-7 TRBV5-1 ASRTGLGSHEQY
TRBJ2-7 TRBV5-1 ASSVTSGRYEQY
TRBJ2-7 TRBV6-5 ASRRDRSSYEQY
TRBJ2-7 TRBV4-2 ASSQESSGRRDEQY
TRBJ1-2 TRBV5-1 ASRGEGESGYT
TRBJ2-7 TRBV30 AWSRQASYEQY
TRBJ2-7 TRBV30 AWSRDSPYEQY
TRBJ1-6 TRBV4-1 ASSPAHGAGGSPLH
TRBJ2-1 TRBV2 ASKEDRGRNEQF
TRBJ1-3 TRBV5-1 ASSLGTVSGNTIY
TRBJ2-1 TRBV30 AWSLAGSYNEQF